This T cell receptor beta chain was sequenced during a study of persistence of HIV-infected CD4 T cells. Across the whole study: A median of roughly 8 years of suppressive ART preceded sampling. Multiple blood draws of up to about 180 mL, except two donors with single leukapheresis.

The stimulus was lysate of CMV-infected fibroblasts, roughly 10 ug/mL. Memory cells lacking CD40L and CD69 with high CD45RO were sorted. Notes on this clone: As yet, its antigen is unknown.

With V trimmed by 4 bases and J by 3 bases, 0 bases remained unmatched. CDR1 is SNHLY and CDR2 is FYNNEI in the germline V gene. The CDR3 has 13 residues. Sequencing used immunoSEQ version 4 in survey mode. Sequencing was performed with immunoSEQ multiplex PCR; in TCRdb, only in-frame clones are kept and a portion is missing. The sample lists over 30,000 clones, 82% occurring once. The material was CD4+ T cells sorted from PBMCs after roughly 18-hour stimulation, obtained from a patient who received antiretroviral therapy. V gene TRBV2 combines with J gene TRBJ1-3, with 7 positions matching TRBD1. The receptor was derived from an adult woman with HIV who was CMV-seropositive. CDR3 amino acids: CASSGTGGNTIYF. In DNA form, the CDR3 reads TGTGCCAGCAGTGGGACAGGTGGAAACACCATATATTTT.